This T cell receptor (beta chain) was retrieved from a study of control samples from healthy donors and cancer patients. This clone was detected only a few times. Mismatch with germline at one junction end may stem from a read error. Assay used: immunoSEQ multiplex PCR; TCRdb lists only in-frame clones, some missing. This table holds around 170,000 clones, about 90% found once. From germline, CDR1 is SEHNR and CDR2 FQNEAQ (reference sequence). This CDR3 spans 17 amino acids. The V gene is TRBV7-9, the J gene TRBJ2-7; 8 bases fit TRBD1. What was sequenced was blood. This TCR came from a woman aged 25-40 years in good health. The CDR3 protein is CASSSAQTGTGSNEQYF. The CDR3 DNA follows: TGTGCCAGCAGTTCAGCGCAGACCGGGACAGGCTCCAACGAGCAGTACTTC.